The 10 T cell receptor beta chains below were found in one sample sequenced in a study of blood T cell repertoires in COVID-19. Clones were sequenced by immunoSEQ multiplex PCR, and TCRdb holds only the in-frame ones, with some missing. Counted here are around 240,000 clones, about 91% occurring once; the ten biggest clones make up 0.95% to 1.5%. The sequencing input was PBMCs or T cells enriched from blood (not recorded which). These receptor sequences come from a human donor in a cohort exposed to, infected with or recovered from COVID-19 (not recorded which). The donor label of this sample is uncertain.

The chain recombines TRBV19 with TRBJ1-5, with TRBD1 matching 12 bases. There are 18 residues in the CDR3. V shed 5 bases and J 4 bases; nucleotides not matched to a gene: 12. CDR1 LNHDA and CDR2 SQIVND come from the germline V gene (reference sequence). The CDR3 spells CASSPRDRGQGVNQPQHF. DNA of the CDR3: TGTGCCAGTAGTCCCCGGGACAGGGGGCAGGGGGTAAATCAGCCCCAGCATTTT.

The rearrangement links TRBV28 to TRBJ1-5; D ambiguous. In germline, CDR1 is MDHEN, CDR2 SYDVKM. This CDR3 has 13 amino acids. Between the trimmed V and J ends, which lost 7 bases and 2 bases, there was a span of 9 bases. The CDR3 sequence: CASKYQGNQPQHF. CDR3 in DNA: TGTGCCAGCAAATACCAGGGCAATCAGCCCCAGCATTTT.

The genes are TRBV10-2 and TRBJ1-1; no firm D call. V was shortened by 3 bases and J by 1 base, with 18 bases between the two germline ends. Looked up from germline, CDR1 is WSHSY and CDR2 is SAAADI. The CDR3 has 17 amino acids. CDR3: CASSDPPFGVGNTEAFF. Here the CDR3 DNA reads TGCGCCAGCAGTGATCCCCCATTCGGGGTAGGGAACACTGAAGCTTTCTTT.

The chain couples TRBV10-2 to TRBJ1-6; D is possibly TRBD1 (5 bases). The CDR3 runs to 12 residues. Germline V gene sequence: CDR1 WSHSY, CDR2 SAAADI. The germline V and J ends were trimmed by 4 bases and 10 bases, with 8 bases remaining between them. The CDR3 loop is CASSGRGSPLHF. The CDR3 DNA is TGCGCCAGCAGTGGGAGGGGCTCACCCCTCCACTTT.

This chain uses TRBV13 with TRBJ1-1; 7 bases map to TRBD1. Germline loops: CDR1 PRHDT, CDR2 FYEKMQ (reference sequence). The CDR3 is 13 amino acids. Unmatched junction bases numbered 5, after V lost 5 bases and J lost 5 bases. This CDR3 reads CASSPWDRTEAFF. CDR3 in DNA: TGTGCCAGCAGCCCCTGGGACAGAACTGAAGCTTTCTTT.

The CDR3 loop reads CASSPRGLMNTEAFF. The CDR3 DNA follows: TGTGCCAGCAGCCCACGAGGACTGATGAACACTGAAGCTTTCTTT. The J gene is TRBJ1-1, the V gene TRBV7-9; D gene unclear. Trimming took 5 bases from V and 0 from J, leaving 13 bases between them. Germline values: CDR1 SEHNR, CDR2 FQNEAQ (reference sequence). This CDR3 has 15 residues.

The chain combines TRBV27 with TRBJ1-4, with 7 bases identical to TRBD1. The germline V gene encodes CDR1 MNHEY and CDR2 SMNVEV (reference sequence). Unmatched junction bases numbered 8, after V lost 6 bases and J lost 4 bases. The CDR3 is 15 amino acids. The DNA of the CDR3 is TGTGCCAGCAGCCACAGGGGAGTCGATAATGAAAAACTGTTTTTT. Its translation is CASSHRGVDNEKLFF. Using reference TRBV27 and TRBJ1-4 for the parts outside the CDR3, the full variable domain is EAQVTQNPRYLITVTGKKLTVTCSQNMNHEYMSWYRQDPGLGLRQIYYSMNVEVTDKGDVPEGYKVSRKEKRNFPLILESPSPNQTSLYFCASSHRGVDNEKLFFGSGTQLSVL.

The V gene is TRBV19, the J gene TRBJ2-5; 12 nucleotides align to TRBD1. The CDR3 runs to 16 residues. Germline V CDR1 and CDR2: LNHDA, SQIVND (reference sequence). The ends lost 3 bases at V and 4 bases at J; junction bases unmatched: 6. The CDR3 here is CASSIQGTGGGETQYF. The CDR3 DNA reads as TGTGCCAGTAGTATCCAGGGGACAGGGGGCGGAGAGACCCAGTACTTC.

This chain connects TRBV23-1 to TRBJ2-7, with 10 bases aligning to TRBD1. TRBV23-1 belongs to the ORF category, with a function that is uncertain. Trimming cost V 6 bases and J 6 bases; bases outside gene matches: 14. There are 16 residues in the CDR3. CDR3 coding DNA: TGCGCCAGCAGATACGACAGGGGGCGCGAAGGGCTCGAGCAGTACTTC. This codes for CASRYDRGREGLEQYF.

V gene TRBV9 combines with J gene TRBJ2-1, with 9 bases aligning to TRBD2. After removal of 0 bases from V and 2 bases from J, the junction contained 6 bases not matched to a gene. The germline V gene has CDR1 SGDLS and CDR2 YYNGEE. The CDR3 has 17 residues. CDR3 residues: CASSVDGGGAPYNEQFF. DNA of the CDR3: TGTGCCAGCAGCGTAGACGGCGGGGGGGCCCCCTACAATGAGCAGTTCTTC.